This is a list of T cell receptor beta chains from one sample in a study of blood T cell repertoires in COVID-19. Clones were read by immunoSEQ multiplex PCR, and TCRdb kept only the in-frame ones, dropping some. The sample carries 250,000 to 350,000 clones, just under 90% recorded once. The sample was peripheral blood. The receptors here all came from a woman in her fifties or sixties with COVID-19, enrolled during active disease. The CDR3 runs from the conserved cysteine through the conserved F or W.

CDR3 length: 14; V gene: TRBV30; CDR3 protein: CAWSASSGGAPLHF
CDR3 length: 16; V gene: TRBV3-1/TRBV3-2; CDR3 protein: CASSLGGTGRSLEAFF
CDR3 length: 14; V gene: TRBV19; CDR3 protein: CASSMVGANTEAFF
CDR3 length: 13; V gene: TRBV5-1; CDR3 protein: CASSNGQGTEAFF
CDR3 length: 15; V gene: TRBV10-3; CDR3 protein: CAISSTAGDSSPLHF
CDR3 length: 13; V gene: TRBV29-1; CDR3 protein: CSVVGQGDTEAFF
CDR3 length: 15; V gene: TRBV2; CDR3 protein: CASRQDRAVTGELFF
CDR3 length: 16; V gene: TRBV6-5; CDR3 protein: CASSSHGTGVGQPQHF
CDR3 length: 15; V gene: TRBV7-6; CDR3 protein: CASSLGTGGDYGYTF
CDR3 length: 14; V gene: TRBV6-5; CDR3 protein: CASILDRGEEKLFF
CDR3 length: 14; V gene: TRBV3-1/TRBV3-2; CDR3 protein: CASSQDRGSNEQFF
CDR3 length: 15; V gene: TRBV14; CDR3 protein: CASSQEGAHIYEQYF
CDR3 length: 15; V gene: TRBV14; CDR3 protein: CASSPLQGIITEAFF
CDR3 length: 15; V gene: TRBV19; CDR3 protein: CASSTGSGSPYEQYF
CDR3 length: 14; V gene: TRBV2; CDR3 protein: CASTKTATNEKLFF
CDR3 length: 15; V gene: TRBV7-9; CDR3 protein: CASSLAPGGFNEQFF
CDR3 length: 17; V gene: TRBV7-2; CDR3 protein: CASSLPPTGSGADTQYF
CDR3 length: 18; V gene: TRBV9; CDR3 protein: CASSVRDRVSRNTGELFF
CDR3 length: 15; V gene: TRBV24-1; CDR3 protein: CATSDQTATGNIQYF
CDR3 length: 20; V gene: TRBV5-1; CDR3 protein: CASSLFRTGSLLADTDTQYF
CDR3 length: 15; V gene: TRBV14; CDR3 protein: CASSLTGGPNEKLFF
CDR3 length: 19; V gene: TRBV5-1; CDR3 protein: CASSLSGRPLGQGDYGYTF
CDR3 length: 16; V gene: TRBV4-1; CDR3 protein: CASSLGLAGPYNEQFF
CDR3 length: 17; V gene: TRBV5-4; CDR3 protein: CASSLRLAGESTDTQYF
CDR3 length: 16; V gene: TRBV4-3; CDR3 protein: CASSQKAGEAYNEQFF
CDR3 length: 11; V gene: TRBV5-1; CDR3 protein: CASTYQETQYF
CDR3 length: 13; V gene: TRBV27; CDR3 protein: CASSLSAAYEQYF
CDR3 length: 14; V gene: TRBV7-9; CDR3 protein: CASSLAGDWDEQFF
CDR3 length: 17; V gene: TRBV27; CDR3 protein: CASSSPAAGGGSYEQYF
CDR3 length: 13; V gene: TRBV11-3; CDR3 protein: CASSLGGQYEQYF
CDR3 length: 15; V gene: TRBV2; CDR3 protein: CASGSRRDAGNTIYF
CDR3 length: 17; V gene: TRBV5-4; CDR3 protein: CASSLALGRGYNSPLHF
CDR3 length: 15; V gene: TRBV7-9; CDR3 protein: CASGPGLVESIEQFF
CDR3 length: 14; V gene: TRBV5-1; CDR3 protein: CASSSTGNTGELFF
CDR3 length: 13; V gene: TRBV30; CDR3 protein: CAWSVTGGYEQYF
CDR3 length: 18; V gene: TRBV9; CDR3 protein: CASSVGVAGGRGANVLTF
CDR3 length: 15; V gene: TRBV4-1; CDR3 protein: CASSHRQGDTGELFF
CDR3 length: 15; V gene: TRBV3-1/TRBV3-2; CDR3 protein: CASSRPGQGLGGYTF
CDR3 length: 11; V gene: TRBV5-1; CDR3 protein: CASSLQGHQYF
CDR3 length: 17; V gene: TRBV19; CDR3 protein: CASSIASPSGSRNEQFF
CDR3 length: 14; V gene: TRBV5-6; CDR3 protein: CASSPLSPADTQYF
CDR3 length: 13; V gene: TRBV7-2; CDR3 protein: CASSQGQNYGYTF
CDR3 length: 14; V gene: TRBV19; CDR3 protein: CASSIHRGNEKLFF
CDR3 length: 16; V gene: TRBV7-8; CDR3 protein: CASSLILRGGDTEAFF
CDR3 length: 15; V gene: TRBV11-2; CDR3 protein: CASSLGLTMNTEAFF
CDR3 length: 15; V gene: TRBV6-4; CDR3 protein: CASSDRGLGDTEAFF
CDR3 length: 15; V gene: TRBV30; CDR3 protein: CAWGTIYYLNNEQFF
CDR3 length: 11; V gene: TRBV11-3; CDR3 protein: CASSWNTEAFF
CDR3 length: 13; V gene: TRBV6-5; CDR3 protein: CASKQGRSYEQYF
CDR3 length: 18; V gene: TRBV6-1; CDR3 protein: CASSDTWGRGRFGNEQYF
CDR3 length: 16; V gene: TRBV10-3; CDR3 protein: CAISESGTTRTGELFF
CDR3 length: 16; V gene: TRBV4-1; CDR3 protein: CASSPGTSGIGETQYF
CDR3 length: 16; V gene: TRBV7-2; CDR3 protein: CASSLIGTTNTGELFF
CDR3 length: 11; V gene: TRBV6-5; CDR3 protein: CASSGGSPLHF
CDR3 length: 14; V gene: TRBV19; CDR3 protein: CASNSPSGANVLTF
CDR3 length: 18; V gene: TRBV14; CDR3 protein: CASSQDPFRSGREETQYF
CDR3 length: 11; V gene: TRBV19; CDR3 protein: CWGGGKLKQYF
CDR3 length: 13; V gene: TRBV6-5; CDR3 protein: CASSPGGSGSGYF
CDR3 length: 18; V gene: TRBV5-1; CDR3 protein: CASSLEVGGPGSYNEQFF
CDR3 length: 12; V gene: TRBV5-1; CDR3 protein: CASRLAGGAQYF